These T cell receptor beta chains were read from a single sample in a study of early T cells in non-severe SARS-CoV-2 infection. TCRdb recomputed calls from the 5' RACE reads with MiXCR, one row per CDR3 protein. The sample lists roughly 26,000 distinct CDR3 sequences; about 4% were seen once. Sequenced input: whole blood. The receptors here all came from an adult who was a healthcare worker with PCR-confirmed SARS-CoV-2 infection or an uninfected control (not recorded which). The CDR3 runs from the conserved cysteine through the conserved F or W. The order of the fields is D gene, J gene, clone size, V gene, CDR3 DNA, CDR3 protein. D genes are given only for firm matches. Clone size is given for some rows only: seen once, a few or many times, or a class if the clone is expanded.

.	TRBJ2-2	many	TRBV12-3/TRBV12-4	TGTGCCAGCAGTTTTTTCACTGGGGAGCTGTTTTTT	CASSFFTGELFF
TRBD2	TRBJ2-3	few	TRBV7-8	TGTACCAGCAGCTTACTTGGCGGGAGTTACTCAGATACGCAGTATTTT	CTSSLLGGSYSDTQYF
.	TRBJ1-4	.	TRBV11-2	TGTGCCAGCAGCTCTATGCGGGGGGCTGGTGAAAAACTGTTTTTT	CASSSMRGAGEKLFF
TRBD2	TRBJ2-3	medium-sized	TRBV6-2/TRBV6-3	TGTGCCAGCAGTTACGAGGGAGCGGGAGTGACAGATACGCAGTATTTT	CASSYEGAGVTDTQYF
TRBD1	TRBJ1-5	many	TRBV9	TGTGCCAGCAGCGAACAGGGGGCGAGAAATCAGCCCCAGCATTTT	CASSEQGARNQPQHF
TRBD1	TRBJ1-2	many	TRBV3-1	TGTGCCAGCAGCCCGTTAGACAGGGGCAACTATGGCTACACCTTC	CASSPLDRGNYGYTF
.	TRBJ2-2	few	TRBV4-2	TGTGCCAGCAGCCGGGATGGAGGAGGGCGGAGACCCGGGGAGCTGTTTTTT	CASSRDGGGRRPGELFF
TRBD1	TRBJ1-5	many	TRBV20-1	TGCAGTGCTAGAGATCTTCGGGCAGGGGGCGGCAATCAGCCCCAGCATTTT	CSARDLRAGGGNQPQHF
TRBD1	TRBJ1-5	.	TRBV6-6	TGTGCCAGCAGTCCGGGACAGGGACCGTATCAGCCCCAGCATTTT	CASSPGQGPYQPQHF
.	TRBJ1-2	many	TRBV27	TGTGCCAGCAGTTCAGACTTTTATGGCTACACCTTC	CASSSDFYGYTF
TRBD2	TRBJ2-1	few	TRBV18	TGTGCCAGCTCACCACTTCCGCTCGCGGGAGGGCCCAATGAGCAGTTCTTC	CASSPLPLAGGPNEQFF
.	TRBJ1-1	many	TRBV6-2/TRBV6-3	TGTGCCAGCAGTTACACCGAGGGCACTGAAGCTTTCTTT	CASSYTEGTEAFF
.	TRBJ2-7	many	TRBV5-1	TGCGCCAGCAGCCCAAGGGGGACCAGCTACGAGCAGTACTTC	CASSPRGTSYEQYF
.	TRBJ2-2	.	TRBV18	TGTGCCAGCTCACCTGACGGATACACCGGGGAGCTGTTTTTT	CASSPDGYTGELFF
.	TRBJ1-2	many	TRBV7-2	TGTGCCAGCAGTCCCGACTTCTATGGCTACACCTTC	CASSPDFYGYTF
.	TRBJ2-2	few	TRBV3-1	TGTGCCAGCAGCCCCTACGGGGGCACCGGGGAGCTGTTTTTT	CASSPYGGTGELFF
TRBD1	TRBJ1-2	many	TRBV9	TGTGCCAGCAGACTAGCAGGGGGTAAGGATGGCTACACCTTC	CASRLAGGKDGYTF
.	TRBJ1-1	.	TRBV5-1	TGCGCCAGCAGCTGGTTTGGGGGCGCCGACACTGAAGCTTTCTTT	CASSWFGGADTEAFF
.	TRBJ2-7	many	TRBV2	TGTGCCAGCACCCGAGGACAGGGACTATCCTACGAGCAGTACTTC	CASTRGQGLSYEQYF
.	TRBJ2-1	few	TRBV7-8	TGTGCCAGCAGCTTAGGGCGGGACCACTACAATGAGCAGTTCTTC	CASSLGRDHYNEQFF
TRBD1	TRBJ1-1	many	TRBV5-1	TGCGCCAGCAGCTCAGACAGGGGGATGAACACTGAAGCTTTCTTT	CASSSDRGMNTEAFF
.	TRBJ1-1	many	TRBV5-1	TGCGCCAGCAGCTTGGGTCCGGTGAACACTGAAGCTTTCTTT	CASSLGPVNTEAFF
.	TRBJ2-1	many	TRBV5-6	TGTGCCAGCAGCTTGGTCGGTGAGCAGTTCTTC	CASSLVGEQFF
.	TRBJ2-3	many	TRBV5-4	TGTGCCAGCAGCTTGGTTCCCACAGATACGCAGTATTTT	CASSLVPTDTQYF
.	TRBJ2-2	many	TRBV5-5	TGTGCCAGCAGCTTGAGATTCGGAGGGGCTAGCACCGGGGAGCTGTTTTTT	CASSLRFGGASTGELFF
TRBD2	TRBJ2-7	few	TRBV12-3/TRBV12-4	TGTGCCAGTGCCCCCCACGGGAGGTTCCCCTACGAGCAGTACTTC	CASAPHGRFPYEQYF
.	TRBJ2-7	many	TRBV29-1	TGCAGCGTTGAAGATCTCAGCTACGAGCAGTACTTC	CSVEDLSYEQYF
TRBD1	TRBJ2-1	many	TRBV5-4	TGTGCCAGCAGCAAACCGGGACAGACCTACAATGAGCAGTTCTTC	CASSKPGQTYNEQFF
.	TRBJ1-4	many	TRBV12-3/TRBV12-4	TGTGCCAGCAGTTTAGCCTACCCGACGAATGAAAAACTGTTTTTT	CASSLAYPTNEKLFF
.	TRBJ1-1	few	TRBV7-3	TGTGCCAGCAGCTCTAGAAACACTGAAGCTTTCTTT	CASSSRNTEAFF
.	TRBJ1-1	many	TRBV6-5	TGTGCCAGCAGTTACTTGCAACACGGCTCTGAAGCTTTCTTT	CASSYLQHGSEAFF
TRBD2	TRBJ2-7	.	TRBV4-2	TGTGCCAGCAGCCAAGAAGGGACTAGCGGTTCCTACGAGCAGTACTTC	CASSQEGTSGSYEQYF
TRBD2	TRBJ2-3	few	TRBV20-1	TGCAGTGCTACCACGCCGGGACTAGCGGTCACAGATACGCAGTATTTT	CSATTPGLAVTDTQYF
TRBD2	TRBJ2-1	many	TRBV15	TGTGCCACCAGCAGAGGAGCGGGAGTATACAATGAGCAGTTCTTC	CATSRGAGVYNEQFF
.	TRBJ2-7	many	TRBV11-2	TGTGCCAGCAGCCCAAAGGGCGCTATCGACTCCGAGCAGTACTTC	CASSPKGAIDSEQYF
.	TRBJ2-6	many	TRBV19	TGTGCCAGTAGTAATAGGGCCCGCTCTGGGGCCAACGTCCTGACTTTC	CASSNRARSGANVLTF
.	TRBJ2-7	many	TRBV30	TGTGCCTGGAGTGGGCGGACCTCTACCTACGAGCAGTACTTC	CAWSGRTSTYEQYF
TRBD2	TRBJ2-1	.	TRBV5-1	TGCGCCAGCAGCTTGGCCCTCCTAGCGGGAGGTGATGAGCAGTTCTTC	CASSLALLAGGDEQFF
TRBD1	TRBJ1-2	many	TRBV10-3	TGTGCCATCAGACCGGGACAGGGTGATGGCTACACCTTC	CAIRPGQGDGYTF
.	TRBJ2-7	medium-sized	TRBV3-1	TGTGCCAGCAGCCAGTACGGAAGGTCCGAGCAGTACTTC	CASSQYGRSEQYF
.	TRBJ2-3	.	TRBV10-2	TGCGCCAGCAGTGAGAAGGGACTCACAGATACGCAGTATTTT	CASSEKGLTDTQYF
.	TRBJ2-2	.	TRBV7-6	TGTGCCAGCAGCGAGGCCAGCGGGCTGAACACCGGGGAGCTGTTTTTT	CASSEASGLNTGELFF
TRBD2	TRBJ2-1	many	TRBV6-2/TRBV6-3	TGTGCCAGCAGTCCTAGCGGGGAATACAATGAGCAGTTCTTC	CASSPSGEYNEQFF
.	TRBJ1-1	many	TRBV27	TGTGCCAGCAGTCTCCGACAGAACACTGAAGCTTTCTTT	CASSLRQNTEAFF
.	TRBJ2-5	many	TRBV2	TGTGCCAGCAGTGAAGTGGGGGAGACCCAGTACTTC	CASSEVGETQYF
TRBD2	TRBJ2-5	many	TRBV19	TGTGCCAGTAGCCCGGGACTAGCGGAATTAGAGACCCAGTACTTC	CASSPGLAELETQYF
TRBD2	TRBJ2-1	many	TRBV24-1	TGTGCCACCAGTGACCCAGCGGGAGGGGCCTACAATGAGCAGTTCTTC	CATSDPAGGAYNEQFF
.	TRBJ1-1	.	TRBV6-2/TRBV6-3	TGTGCCAGCGGTATGGAGTACACTGAAGCTTTCTTT	CASGMEYTEAFF